The T cell receptor beta chain under discussion was sequenced for a study of Graves' ophthalmopathy and Graves' hyperthyroidism. Broader study findings: Discrimination between ophthalmopathy and stable hyperthyroidism by a 13-signature model showed about 85% sensitivity and about 84% specificity.

Lactation, pregnancy, uncontrolled infections and other autoimmune diseases were all grounds for excluding patients. The authors diagnosed from clinical symptoms, serum thyroxine, TRAb, thyroid ultrasound and orbital computed tomography. Of note for this clonotype: Its antigen remains unidentified.

Investigators amplified TCR beta CDR3 regions from RNA transcripts. HTBI primers primed a first-round RT-PCR, and a second-round multiplex PCR followed. MiXCR was run by TCRdb on the multiplex PCR reads, yielding one entry per CDR3 protein. The table has 210,000 or so distinct CDR3 sequences, over 25% seen once. The CDR3 has 14 amino acids. Germline loops: CDR1 SGHDN, CDR2 FVKESK. The junction had 2 bases not matched to a gene; V was cut back by 2 bases and J by 2 bases. The sample comprised peripheral blood. The TCR originated in a man between 45 and 60 years old with Graves' ophthalmopathy. The chain recombines TRBV14 with TRBJ2-5, with 7 bases lining up with TRBD1. CDR3 region: CASSQIQGQETQYF. The CDR3 nucleotides read TGTGCCAGCAGCCAAATACAGGGGCAAGAGACCCAGTACTTC.